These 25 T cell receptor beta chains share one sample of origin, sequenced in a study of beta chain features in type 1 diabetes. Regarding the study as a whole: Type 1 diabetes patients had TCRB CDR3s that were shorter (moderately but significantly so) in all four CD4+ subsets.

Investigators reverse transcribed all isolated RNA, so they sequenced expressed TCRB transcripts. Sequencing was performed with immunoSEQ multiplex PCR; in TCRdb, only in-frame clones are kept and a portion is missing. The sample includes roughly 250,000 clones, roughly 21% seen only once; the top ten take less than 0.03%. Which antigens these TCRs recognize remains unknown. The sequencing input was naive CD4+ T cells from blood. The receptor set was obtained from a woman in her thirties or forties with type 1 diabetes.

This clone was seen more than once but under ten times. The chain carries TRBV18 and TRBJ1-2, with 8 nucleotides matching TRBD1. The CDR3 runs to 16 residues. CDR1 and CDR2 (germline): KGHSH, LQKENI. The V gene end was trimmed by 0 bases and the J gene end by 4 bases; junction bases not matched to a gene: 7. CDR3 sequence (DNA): TGTGCCAGCTCACCACCGGGGACAGGAAGTGGCTATGGCTACACCTTC. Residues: CASSPPGTGSGYGYTF.

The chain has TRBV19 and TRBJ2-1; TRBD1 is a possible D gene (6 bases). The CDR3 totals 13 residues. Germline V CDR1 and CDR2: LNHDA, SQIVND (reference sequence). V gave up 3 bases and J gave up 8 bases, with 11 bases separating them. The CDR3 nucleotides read TGTGCCAGTAGTATGGGCGACAGGTATGAGCAGTTCTTC. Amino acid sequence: CASSMGDRYEQFF.

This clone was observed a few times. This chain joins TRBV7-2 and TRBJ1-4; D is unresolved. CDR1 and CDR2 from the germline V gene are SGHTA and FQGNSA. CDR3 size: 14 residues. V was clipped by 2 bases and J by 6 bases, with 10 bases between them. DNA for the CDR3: TGTGCCAGCAGCTTAATCTTGTCCCATGAAAAACTGTTTTTT. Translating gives CASSLILSHEKLFF.

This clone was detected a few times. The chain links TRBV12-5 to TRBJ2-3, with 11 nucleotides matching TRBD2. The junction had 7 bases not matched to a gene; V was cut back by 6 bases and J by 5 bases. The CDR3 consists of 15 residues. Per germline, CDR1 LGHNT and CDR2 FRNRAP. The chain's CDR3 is CASGPALAGVDTQYF. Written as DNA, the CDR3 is TGTGCTAGTGGCCCAGCACTAGCGGGAGTAGATACGCAGTATTTT.

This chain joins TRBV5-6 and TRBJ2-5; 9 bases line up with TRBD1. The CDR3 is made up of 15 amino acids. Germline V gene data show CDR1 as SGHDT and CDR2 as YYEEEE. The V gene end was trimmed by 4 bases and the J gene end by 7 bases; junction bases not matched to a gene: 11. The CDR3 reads CASSDQGQGTGTQYF. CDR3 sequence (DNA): TGTGCCAGCAGCGACCAGGGACAGGGAACCGGGACCCAGTACTTC.

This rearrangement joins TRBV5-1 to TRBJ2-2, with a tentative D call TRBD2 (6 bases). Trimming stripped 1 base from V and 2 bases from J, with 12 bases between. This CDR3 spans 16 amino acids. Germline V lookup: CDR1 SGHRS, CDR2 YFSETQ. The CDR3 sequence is CASSLLRDFNTGELFF. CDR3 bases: TGCGCCAGCAGCTTGTTGAGGGACTTCAACACCGGGGAGCTGTTTTTT.

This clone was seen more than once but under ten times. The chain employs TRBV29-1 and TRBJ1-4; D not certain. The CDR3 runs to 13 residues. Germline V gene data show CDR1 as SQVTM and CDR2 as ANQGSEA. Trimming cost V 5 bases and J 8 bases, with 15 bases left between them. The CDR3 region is CSVSRSPSEKLFF. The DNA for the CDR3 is TGCAGCGTTTCCCGGAGTCCGAGCGAAAAACTGTTTTTT.

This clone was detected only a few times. The CDR3 region is CASSLSRRAFF. CDR3 DNA: TGTGCCAGCAGTTTATCCCGGAGGGCTTTCTTT. This chain links TRBV28 with TRBJ1-1; D gene ambiguous. Trimming left V 1 base short and J 11 bases short, with 8 bases between. CDR1 and CDR2 (germline): MDHEN, SYDVKM. This CDR3 spans 11 amino acids.

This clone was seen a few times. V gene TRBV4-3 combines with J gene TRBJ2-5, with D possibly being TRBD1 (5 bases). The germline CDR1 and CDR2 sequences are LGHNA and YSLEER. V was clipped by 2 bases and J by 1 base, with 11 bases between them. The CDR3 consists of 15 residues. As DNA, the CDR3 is TGCGCCAGCAGCCAATTAGGGGCTGCCCAAGAGACCCAGTACTTC. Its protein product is CASSQLGAAQETQYF.

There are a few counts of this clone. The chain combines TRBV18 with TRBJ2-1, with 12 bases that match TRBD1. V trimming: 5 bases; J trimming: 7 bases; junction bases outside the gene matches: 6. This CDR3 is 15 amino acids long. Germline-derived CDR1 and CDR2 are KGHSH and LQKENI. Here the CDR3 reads CASSSGTGGFNEQFF. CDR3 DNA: TGTGCCAGCTCATCGGGGACAGGGGGCTTTAATGAGCAGTTCTTC.

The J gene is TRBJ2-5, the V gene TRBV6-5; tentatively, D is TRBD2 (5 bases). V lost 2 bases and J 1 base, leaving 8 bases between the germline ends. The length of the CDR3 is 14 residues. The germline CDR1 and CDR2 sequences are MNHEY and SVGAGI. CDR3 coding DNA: TGTGCCAGCAGTTACCGGGATTTCCAAGAGACCCAGTACTTC. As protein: CASSYRDFQETQYF.

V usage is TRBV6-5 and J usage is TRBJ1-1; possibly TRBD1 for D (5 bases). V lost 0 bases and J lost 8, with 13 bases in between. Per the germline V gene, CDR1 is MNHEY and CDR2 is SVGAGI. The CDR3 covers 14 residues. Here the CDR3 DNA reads TGTGCCAGCAGTTACTCGACCTTAGACAGCGAAGCTTTCTTT. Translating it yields CASSYSTLDSEAFF.

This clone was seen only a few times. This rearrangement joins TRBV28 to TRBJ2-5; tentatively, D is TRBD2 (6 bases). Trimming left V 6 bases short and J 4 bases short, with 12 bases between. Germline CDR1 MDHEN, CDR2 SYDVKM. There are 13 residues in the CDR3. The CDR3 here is CASRAGWRETQYF. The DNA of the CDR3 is TGTGCCAGCAGAGCGGGCTGGCGAGAGACCCAGTACTTC. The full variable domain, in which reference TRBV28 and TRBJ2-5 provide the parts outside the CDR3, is DVKVTQSSRYLVKRTGEKVFLECVQDMDHENMFWYRQDPGLGLRLIYFSYDVKMKEKGDIPEGYSVSREKKERFSLILESASTNQTSMYLCASRAGWRETQYFGPGTRLLVL.

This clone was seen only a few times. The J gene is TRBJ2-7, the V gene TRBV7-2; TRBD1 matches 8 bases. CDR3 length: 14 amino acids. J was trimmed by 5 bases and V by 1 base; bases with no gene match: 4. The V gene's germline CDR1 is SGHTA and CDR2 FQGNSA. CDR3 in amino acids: CASSLGDRRDEQYF. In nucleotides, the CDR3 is TGTGCCAGCAGCTTAGGGGACAGGAGGGACGAGCAGTACTTC.

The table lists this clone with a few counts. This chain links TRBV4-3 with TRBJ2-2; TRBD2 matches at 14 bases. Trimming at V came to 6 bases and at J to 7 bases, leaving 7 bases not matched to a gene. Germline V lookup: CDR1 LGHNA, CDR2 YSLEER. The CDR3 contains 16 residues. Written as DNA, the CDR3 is TGCGCCAGCAGACGACTAGCGGGAGGGCCAGGCGGGGAGCTGTTTTTT. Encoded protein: CASRRLAGGPGGELFF.

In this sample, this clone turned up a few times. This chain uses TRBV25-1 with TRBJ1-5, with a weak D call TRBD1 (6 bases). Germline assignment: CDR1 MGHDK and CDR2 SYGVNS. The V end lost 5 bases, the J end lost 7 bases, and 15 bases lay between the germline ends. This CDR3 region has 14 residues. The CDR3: CASSQGSAGQPQHF. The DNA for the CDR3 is TGTGCCAGCAGTCAGGGGTCCGCAGGACAGCCCCAGCATTTT.

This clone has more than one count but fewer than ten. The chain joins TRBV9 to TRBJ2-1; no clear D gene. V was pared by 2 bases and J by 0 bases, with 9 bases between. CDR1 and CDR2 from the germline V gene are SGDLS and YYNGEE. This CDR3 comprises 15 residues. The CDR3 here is CASSVSGRSYNEQFF. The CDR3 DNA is TGTGCCAGCAGCGTGTCTGGCCGCTCCTACAATGAGCAGTTCTTC.

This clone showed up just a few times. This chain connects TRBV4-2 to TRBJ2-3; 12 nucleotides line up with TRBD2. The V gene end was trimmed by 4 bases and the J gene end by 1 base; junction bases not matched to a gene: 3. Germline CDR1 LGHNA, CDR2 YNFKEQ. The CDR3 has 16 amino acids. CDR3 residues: CASSPLAGGGTDTQYF. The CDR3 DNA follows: TGTGCCAGCAGCCCTCTAGCGGGAGGGGGCACAGATACGCAGTATTTT.

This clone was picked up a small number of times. The CDR3 nucleotides read TGCAGCGCGCTAAGCGGGGATGGGAAAAGCAATCAGCCCCAGCATTTT. Translated: CSALSGDGKSNQPQHF. This chain joins TRBV29-1 and TRBJ1-5, with D uncertain. This CDR3 is built from 16 residues. V was cut by 7 bases and J by 1 base, with 20 bases left in between. Germline lookup yields CDR1 SQVTM and CDR2 ANQGSEA.

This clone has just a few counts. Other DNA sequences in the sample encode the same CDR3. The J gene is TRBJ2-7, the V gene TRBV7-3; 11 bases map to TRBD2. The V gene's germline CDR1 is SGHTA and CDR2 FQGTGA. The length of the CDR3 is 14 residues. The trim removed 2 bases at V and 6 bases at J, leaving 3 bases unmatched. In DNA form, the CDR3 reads TGTGCCAGCAGCTTAGGCACTAGCGGGAGCGAGCAGTACTTC. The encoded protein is CASSLGTSGSEQYF.

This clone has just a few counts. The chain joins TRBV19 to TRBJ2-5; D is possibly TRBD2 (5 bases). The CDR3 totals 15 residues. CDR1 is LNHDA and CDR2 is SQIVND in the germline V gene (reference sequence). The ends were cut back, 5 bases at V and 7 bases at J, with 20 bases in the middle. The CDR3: CASSSSAISEGTQYF. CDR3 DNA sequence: TGTGCCAGTAGTTCCTCGGCCATTTCTGAGGGGACCCAGTACTTC.

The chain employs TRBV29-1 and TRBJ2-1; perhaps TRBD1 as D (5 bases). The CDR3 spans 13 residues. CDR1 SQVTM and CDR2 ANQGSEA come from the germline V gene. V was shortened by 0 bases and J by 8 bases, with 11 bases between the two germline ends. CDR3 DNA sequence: TGCAGCGTTGAAGACGCAGGGCGGCATGAGCAGTTCTTC. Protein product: CSVEDAGRHEQFF.

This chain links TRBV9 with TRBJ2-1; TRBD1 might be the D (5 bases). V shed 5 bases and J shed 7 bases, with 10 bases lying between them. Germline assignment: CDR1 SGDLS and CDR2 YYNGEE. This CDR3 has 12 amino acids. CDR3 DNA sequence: TGTGCCAGCAGTTGGGCAGGGAATGAGCAGTTCTTC. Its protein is CASSWAGNEQFF.

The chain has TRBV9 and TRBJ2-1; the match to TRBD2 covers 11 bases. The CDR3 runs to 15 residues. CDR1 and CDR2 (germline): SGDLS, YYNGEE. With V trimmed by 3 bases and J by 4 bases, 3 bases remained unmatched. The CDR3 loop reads CASSALAGVYNEQFF. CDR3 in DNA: TGTGCCAGCAGCGCACTAGCGGGAGTTTACAATGAGCAGTTCTTC. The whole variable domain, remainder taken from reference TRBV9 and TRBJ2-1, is DSGVTQTPKHLITATGQRVTLRCSPRSGDLSVYWYQQSLDQGLQFLIQYYNGEERAKGNILERFSAQQFPDLHSELNLSSLELGDSALYFCASSALAGVYNEQFFGPGTRLTVL.

CDR3 nucleotide sequence: TGTGCCAGCAGTTTTAGTCAGTCCCTGAGGGACTATGGCTACACCTTC. Translation gives CASSFSQSLRDYGYTF. V gene TRBV28 combines with J gene TRBJ1-2, with D hard to call. Trimming took off 3 bases at V and 3 bases at J, with 17 bases between the two ends. The CDR3 has 16 residues. From germline, CDR1 is MDHEN and CDR2 SYDVKM.